These 9 T cell receptor beta chains were sequenced from one sample in a study of T cells in Graves' hyperthyroidism and ophthalmopathy. Amplification of TCR beta CDR3 regions was performed using RNA transcripts as template. First-round RT-PCR with HTBI primers amplified the TCR CDR3 region. TCRdb re-called the multiplex PCR reads through MiXCR, storing one row per CDR3 protein. The data hold roughly 640,000 distinct CDR3 sequences, with about 16% observed a single time. Sequences were obtained from blood. These receptors came from a woman between 40 and 55 years old with Graves' ophthalmopathy.

As concerns this clonotype: It may be a read error: a sequence one base away is much more abundant. Here the CDR3 DNA reads TGCAGTGCAGAGCGGGACAGGGCGAACAATGAGCAGTTCTTC. Its translation: CSAERDRANNEQFF. This sequence joins TRBV20-1 and TRBJ2-1, with TRBD1 identical over 9 bases. This CDR3 spans 14 amino acids. Germline V gene sequence: CDR1 DFQATT, CDR2 SNEGSKA (reference sequence). Trimming cost V 6 bases and J 5 bases; bases outside gene matches: 8.

This clonotype came up many times. The J gene is TRBJ2-5, the V gene TRBV18; unclear D gene. Germline CDR1 and CDR2: KGHSH and LQKENI. The CDR3 runs to 13 residues. Between the trimmed V and J ends, which lost 3 bases and 6 bases, there was a span of 11 bases. The CDR3 sequence is CASSPPESKTQYF. CDR3 DNA: TGTGCCAGCTCACCCCCAGAGTCGAAGACCCAGTACTTC.

For this clonotype: One end of the junction does not line up with germline, which may come from a read error. This sequence joins TRBV2 and TRBJ1-1, with D tentatively TRBD1 (5 bases). The CDR3 is 11 residues long. Germline V lookup: CDR1 SNHLY, CDR2 FYNNEI. CDR3 protein: CASSDGARRIF. The DNA for the CDR3 is TGTGCCAGCAGTGATGGGGCCCGAAGGATCTTT.

This clonotype came up a few times. The genes are TRBV11-1 and TRBJ2-7; D might be TRBD2 (6 bases). The V gene's germline CDR1 is SGHAT and CDR2 FQDESV (reference sequence). The CDR3 runs to 14 residues. Trimming cost V 7 bases and J 0 bases, with 13 bases left between them. CDR3 residues: CASKEGLSSYEQYF. CDR3 DNA: TGTGCCAGCAAGGAGGGCCTGAGCTCCTACGAGCAGTACTTC.

The chain recombines TRBV7-2 with TRBJ1-6; 7 bases are shared with TRBD1. The CDR3 runs 16 residues. Per the germline V gene, CDR1 is SGHTA and CDR2 is FQGNSA. V lost 5 bases and J lost 12; bases outside the gene matches: 16. The CDR3 DNA reads TGTGCCAGCAGCCTCTCGCGACAAACAGGGGTTGGACCCCTCCACTTT. Translated, it gives CASSLSRQTGVGPLHF.

This clonotype showed up many times. The J gene is TRBJ2-7, the V gene TRBV2; D not certain. The CDR3 spans 13 residues. Germline CDR1 is SNHLY and CDR2 is FYNNEI. V lost 4 bases to trimming and J lost 0 bases, with 7 bases between them. As DNA, the CDR3 is TGTGCCAGCAGTGTCCCGAGCTCCTACGAGCAGTACTTC. Amino acids: CASSVPSSYEQYF.

The sample holds a few counts of this clonotype. The rearrangement uses TRBV7-9 and TRBJ2-7; TRBD1 aligns across 11 bases. Germline CDR1 SEHNR, CDR2 FQNEAQ (reference sequence). The CDR3 is 16 amino acids. The V gene end was trimmed by 4 bases and the J gene end by 4 bases; junction bases not matched to a gene: 9. CDR3 in amino acids: CASSSSRDRGKYEQYF. In DNA, the CDR3 is TGTGCCAGCAGCTCTTCCCGGGACAGGGGGAAATACGAGCAGTACTTC.

The gene calls are TRBV2 and TRBJ1-6; possible D gene TRBD1, 6 bases. Looked up from germline, CDR1 is SNHLY and CDR2 is FYNNEI. This CDR3 spans 16 amino acids. The germline V and J ends were trimmed by 0 bases and 9 bases, with 15 bases remaining between them. CDR3 DNA: TGTGCCAGCAGTGAAGCGGGGGCGGCAGTAAGTTCACCCCTCCACTTT. It translates to CASSEAGAAVSSPLHF.

The chain employs TRBV29-1 and TRBJ1-1; TRBD1 agrees at 10 bases. CDR3 length: 12 residues. CDR1 and CDR2 from the germline V gene are SQVTM and ANQGSEA. Unmatched junction bases numbered 2, after V lost 6 bases and J lost 4 bases. The DNA of the CDR3 is TGCAGCGTCTGGACAGGGGGCACTGAAGCTTTCTTT. It encodes CSVWTGGTEAFF.